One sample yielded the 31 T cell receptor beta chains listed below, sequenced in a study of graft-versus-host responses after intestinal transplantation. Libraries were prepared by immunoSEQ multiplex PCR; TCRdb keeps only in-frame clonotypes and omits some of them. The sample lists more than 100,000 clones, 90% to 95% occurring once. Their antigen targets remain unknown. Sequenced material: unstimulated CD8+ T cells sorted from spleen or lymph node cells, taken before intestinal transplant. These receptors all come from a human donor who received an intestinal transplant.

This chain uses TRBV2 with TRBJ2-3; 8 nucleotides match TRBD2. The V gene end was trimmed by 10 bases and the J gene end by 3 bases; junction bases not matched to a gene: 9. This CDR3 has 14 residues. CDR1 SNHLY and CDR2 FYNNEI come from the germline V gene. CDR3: CAIITGGATDTQYF. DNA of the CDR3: TGTGCCATCATCACCGGGGGGGCAACAGATACGCAGTATTTT.

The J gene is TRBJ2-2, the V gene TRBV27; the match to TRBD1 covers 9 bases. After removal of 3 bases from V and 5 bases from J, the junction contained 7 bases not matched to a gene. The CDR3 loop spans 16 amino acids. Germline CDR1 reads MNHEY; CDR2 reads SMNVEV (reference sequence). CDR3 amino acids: CASSLFLTGGTGELFF. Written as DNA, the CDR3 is TGTGCCAGCAGTTTGTTTTTGACAGGGGGAACCGGGGAGCTGTTTTTT.

Here the CDR3 reads CAWSGQLYNEQFF. CDR3 coding DNA: TGTGCCTGGAGTGGACAACTGTACAATGAGCAGTTCTTC. The chain couples TRBV30 to TRBJ2-1; no firm D call. Trimming removed 1 base at V and 4 bases at J, with 8 bases between. This CDR3 contains 13 residues. Germline V gene data show CDR1 as GTSNPN and CDR2 as SVGIG (reference sequence).

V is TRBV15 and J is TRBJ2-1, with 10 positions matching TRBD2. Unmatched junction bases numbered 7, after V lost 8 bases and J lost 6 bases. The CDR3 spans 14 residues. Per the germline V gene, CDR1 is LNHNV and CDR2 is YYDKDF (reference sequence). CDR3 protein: CATSASGGGNEQFF. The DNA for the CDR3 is TGTGCCACCTCGGCTAGCGGGGGCGGCAATGAGCAGTTCTTC.

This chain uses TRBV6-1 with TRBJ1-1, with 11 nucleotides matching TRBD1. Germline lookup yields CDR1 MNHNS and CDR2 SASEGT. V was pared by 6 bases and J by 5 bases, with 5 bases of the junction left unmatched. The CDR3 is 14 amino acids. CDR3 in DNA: TGTGCCAGCAGAGGACAGGGGGCAAGGACTGAAGCTTTCTTT. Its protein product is CASRGQGARTEAFF.

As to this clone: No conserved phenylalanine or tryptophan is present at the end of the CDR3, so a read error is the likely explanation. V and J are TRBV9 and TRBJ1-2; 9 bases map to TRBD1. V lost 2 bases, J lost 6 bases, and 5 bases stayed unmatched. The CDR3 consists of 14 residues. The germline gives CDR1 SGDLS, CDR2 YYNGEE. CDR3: CASSVGTGRDGYTL. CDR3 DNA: TGTGCCAGCAGCGTCGGGACAGGGAGGGATGGCTACACCCTC.

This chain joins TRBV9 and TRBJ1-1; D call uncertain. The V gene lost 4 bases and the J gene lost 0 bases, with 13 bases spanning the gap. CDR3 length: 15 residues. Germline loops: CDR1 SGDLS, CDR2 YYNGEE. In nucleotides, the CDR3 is TGTGCCAGCAGCTCTGAGGAGGTCATGAACACTGAAGCTTTCTTT. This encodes CASSSEEVMNTEAFF.

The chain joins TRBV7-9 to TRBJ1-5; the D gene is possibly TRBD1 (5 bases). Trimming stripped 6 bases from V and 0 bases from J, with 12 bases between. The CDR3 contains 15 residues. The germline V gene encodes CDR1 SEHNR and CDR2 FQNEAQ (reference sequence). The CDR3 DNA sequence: TGTGCCAGCAGTGGCAGGGAGGATAGCAATCAGCCCCAGCATTTT. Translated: CASSGREDSNQPQHF.

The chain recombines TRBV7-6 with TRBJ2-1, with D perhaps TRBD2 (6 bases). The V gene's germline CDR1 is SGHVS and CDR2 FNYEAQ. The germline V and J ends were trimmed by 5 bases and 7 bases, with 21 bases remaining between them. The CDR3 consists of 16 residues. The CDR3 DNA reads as TGTGCCAGCAGCCCGGACCTAACGGGGGTGGGAAATGAGCAGTTCTTC. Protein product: CASSPDLTGVGNEQFF.

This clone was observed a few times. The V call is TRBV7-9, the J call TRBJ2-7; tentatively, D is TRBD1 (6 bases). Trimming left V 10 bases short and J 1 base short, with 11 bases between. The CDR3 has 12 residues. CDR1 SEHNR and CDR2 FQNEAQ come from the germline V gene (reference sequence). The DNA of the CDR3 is TGTGCCACAGGGGATGATTCCTACGAGCAGTACTTC. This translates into CATGDDSYEQYF.

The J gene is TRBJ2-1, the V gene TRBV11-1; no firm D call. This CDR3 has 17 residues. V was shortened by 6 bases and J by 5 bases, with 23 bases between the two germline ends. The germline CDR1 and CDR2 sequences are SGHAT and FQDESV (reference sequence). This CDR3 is CASSLYVYGQSNNEQFF. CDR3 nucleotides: TGTGCCAGCAGTCTATATGTGTATGGTCAGAGTAACAATGAGCAGTTCTTC.

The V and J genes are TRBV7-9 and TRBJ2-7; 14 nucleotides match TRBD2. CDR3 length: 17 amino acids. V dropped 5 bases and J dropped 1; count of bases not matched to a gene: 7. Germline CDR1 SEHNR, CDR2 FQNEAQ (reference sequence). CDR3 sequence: CASSPGLAGVDSYEQYF. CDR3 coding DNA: TGTGCCAGCAGCCCGGGACTAGCGGGGGTGGATTCCTACGAGCAGTACTTC.

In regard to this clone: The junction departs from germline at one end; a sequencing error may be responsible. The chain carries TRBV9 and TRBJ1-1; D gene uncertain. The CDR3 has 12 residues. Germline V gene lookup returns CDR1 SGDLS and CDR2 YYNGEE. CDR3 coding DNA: TGTGCCAGCAGCGTACTCGGGCTTGAGATGAGGTTT. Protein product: CASSVLGLEMRF.

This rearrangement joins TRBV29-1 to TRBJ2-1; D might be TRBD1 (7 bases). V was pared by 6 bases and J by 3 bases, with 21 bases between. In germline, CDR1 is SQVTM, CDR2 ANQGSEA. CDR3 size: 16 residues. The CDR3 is CSVQGGFGYRYNEQFF. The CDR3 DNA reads TGCAGCGTGCAGGGGGGTTTCGGGTATCGCTACAATGAGCAGTTCTTC.

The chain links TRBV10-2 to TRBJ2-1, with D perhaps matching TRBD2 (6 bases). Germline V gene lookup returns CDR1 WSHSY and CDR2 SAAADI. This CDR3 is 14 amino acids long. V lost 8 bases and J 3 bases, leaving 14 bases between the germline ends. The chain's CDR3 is CASGEDGLYNEQFF. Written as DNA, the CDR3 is TGCGCCAGCGGGGAGGACGGTCTCTACAATGAGCAGTTCTTC.

DNA of the CDR3: TGTGCCAGCAGCTTGGCTTCCTCGGGGTTACCTGGCTACACCTTC. Its translation: CASSLASSGLPGYTF. The chain couples TRBV5-4 to TRBJ1-2, with no clear D. Trimming pared 0 bases from V and 7 bases from J, leaving 16 bases between. Germline CDR1 reads SGHNT; CDR2 reads YYREEE (reference sequence). The CDR3 totals 15 residues.

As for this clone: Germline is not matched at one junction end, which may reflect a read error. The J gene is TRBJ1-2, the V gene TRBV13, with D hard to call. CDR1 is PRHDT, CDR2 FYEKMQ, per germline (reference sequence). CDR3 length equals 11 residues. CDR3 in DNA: TGTGCCAGCGCTACGGGCCTCGACCGTAGCTTC. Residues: CASATGLDRSF.

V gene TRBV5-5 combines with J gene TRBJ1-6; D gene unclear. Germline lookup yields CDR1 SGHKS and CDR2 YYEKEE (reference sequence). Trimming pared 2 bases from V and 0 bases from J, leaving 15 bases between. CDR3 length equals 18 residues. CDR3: CASSLESFVSSYNSPLHF. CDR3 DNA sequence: TGTGCCAGCAGCTTAGAGTCCTTTGTGAGCTCCTATAATTCACCCCTCCACTTT.

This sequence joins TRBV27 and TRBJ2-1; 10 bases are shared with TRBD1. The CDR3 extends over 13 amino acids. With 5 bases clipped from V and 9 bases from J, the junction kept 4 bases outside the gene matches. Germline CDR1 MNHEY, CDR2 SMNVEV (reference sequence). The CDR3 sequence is CASSPRTGGEQFF. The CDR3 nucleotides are TGTGCCAGCAGTCCCCGGACAGGGGGTGAGCAGTTCTTC.

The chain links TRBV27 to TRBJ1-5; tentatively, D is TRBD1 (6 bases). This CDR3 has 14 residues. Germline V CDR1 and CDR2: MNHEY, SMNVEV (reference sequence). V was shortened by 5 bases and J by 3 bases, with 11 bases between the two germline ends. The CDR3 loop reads CASSLGQSNQPQHF. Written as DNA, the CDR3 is TGTGCCAGCAGTCTAGGACAGTCCAATCAGCCCCAGCATTTT.

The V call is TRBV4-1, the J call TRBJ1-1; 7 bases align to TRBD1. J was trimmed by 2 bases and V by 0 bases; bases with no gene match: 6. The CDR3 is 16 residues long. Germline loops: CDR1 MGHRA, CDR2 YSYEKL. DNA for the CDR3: TGCGCCAGCAGCCAAGAACCCGGGACAGTTAACACTGAAGCTTTCTTT. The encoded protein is CASSQEPGTVNTEAFF.

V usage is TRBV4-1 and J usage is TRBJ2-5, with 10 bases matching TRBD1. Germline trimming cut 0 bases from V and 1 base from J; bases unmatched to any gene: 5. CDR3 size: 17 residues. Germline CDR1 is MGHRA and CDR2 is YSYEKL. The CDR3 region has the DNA TGCGCCAGCAGCCAAGATCCGGACAGGGGGGGCCAAGAGACCCAGTACTTC. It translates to CASSQDPDRGGQETQYF.

The CDR3 spells CASSLAQGASEQYF. CDR3 nucleotides: TGCGCCAGCAGCTTGGCGCAGGGGGCGTCCGAGCAGTACTTC. The genes are TRBV5-1 and TRBJ2-7, with 8 bases fitting TRBD1. In germline, CDR1 is SGHRS, CDR2 YFSETQ. J was trimmed by 6 bases and V by 0 bases; bases with no gene match: 5. The CDR3 sequence is 14 residues long.

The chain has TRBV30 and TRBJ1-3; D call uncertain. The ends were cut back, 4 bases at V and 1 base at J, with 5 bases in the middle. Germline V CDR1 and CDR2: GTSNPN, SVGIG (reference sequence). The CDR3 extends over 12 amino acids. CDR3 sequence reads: CAWKGSGNTIYF. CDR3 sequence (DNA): TGTGCCTGGAAGGGATCTGGAAACACCATATATTTT.

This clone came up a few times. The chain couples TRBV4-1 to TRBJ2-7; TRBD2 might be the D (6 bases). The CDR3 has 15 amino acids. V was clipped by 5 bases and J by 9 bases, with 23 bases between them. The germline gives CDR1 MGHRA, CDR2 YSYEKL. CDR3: CASSIRDSPQAGQYF. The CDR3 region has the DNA TGCGCCAGCAGCATCCGGGACTCACCTCAGGCTGGGCAGTACTTC.

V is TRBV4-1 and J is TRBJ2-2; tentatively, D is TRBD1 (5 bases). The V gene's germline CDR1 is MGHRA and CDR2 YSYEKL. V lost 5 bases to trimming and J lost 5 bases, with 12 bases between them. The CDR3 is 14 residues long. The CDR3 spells CASSNSQGTGELFF. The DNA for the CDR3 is TGCGCCAGCAGCAACAGTCAGGGTACCGGGGAGCTGTTTTTT.

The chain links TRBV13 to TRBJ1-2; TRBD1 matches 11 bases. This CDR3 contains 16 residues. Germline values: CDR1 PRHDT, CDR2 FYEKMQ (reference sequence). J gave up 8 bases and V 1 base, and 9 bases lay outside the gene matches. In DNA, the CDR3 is TGTGCCAGCAGCTTAGCCGGACAGGGGGCGGTTGGGGGCTACACCTTC. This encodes CASSLAGQGAVGGYTF.

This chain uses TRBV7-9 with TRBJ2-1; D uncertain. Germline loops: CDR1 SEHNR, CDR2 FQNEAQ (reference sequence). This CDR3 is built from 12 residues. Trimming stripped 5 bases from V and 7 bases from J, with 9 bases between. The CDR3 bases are TGTGCCAGCAGCCCGACTGCGAATGAGCAGTTCTTC. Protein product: CASSPTANEQFF.

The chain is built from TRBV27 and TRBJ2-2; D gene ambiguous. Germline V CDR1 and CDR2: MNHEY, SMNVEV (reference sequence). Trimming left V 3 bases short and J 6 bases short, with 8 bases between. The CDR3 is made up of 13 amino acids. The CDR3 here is CASSFPPAGELFF. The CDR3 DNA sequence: TGTGCCAGCAGTTTCCCCCCCGCCGGGGAGCTGTTTTTT.

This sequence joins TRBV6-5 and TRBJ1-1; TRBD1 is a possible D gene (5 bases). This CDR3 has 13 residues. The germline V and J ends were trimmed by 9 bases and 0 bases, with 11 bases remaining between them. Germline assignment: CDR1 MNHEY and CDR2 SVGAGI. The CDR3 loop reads CARQRQMNTEAFF. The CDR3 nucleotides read TGTGCCAGACAACGACAGATGAACACTGAAGCTTTCTTT.

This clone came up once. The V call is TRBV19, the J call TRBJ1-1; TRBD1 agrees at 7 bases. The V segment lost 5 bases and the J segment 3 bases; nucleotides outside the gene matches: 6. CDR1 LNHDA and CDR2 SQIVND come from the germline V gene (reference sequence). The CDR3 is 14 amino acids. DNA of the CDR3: TGTGCCAGTAGTCCGACAGGGTGGTACACTGAAGCTTTCTTT. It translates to CASSPTGWYTEAFF.